This paragraph covers one T cell receptor (beta chain) sequence. In the original analysis: From reference gene primer amplification, estimates of nucleated cell counts were derived. Repertoires were generated with immunoSEQ multiplex PCR, while TCRdb's copy carries only in-frame clones and drops some. The V and J calls and clone size were taken over from that table, and D and trimming were inferred from the DNA. The data contain around 250,000 clones, about 83% of them seen just once; the ten biggest clones take up roughly 1.9%. Participants' own reports of clinical history determined their cohort assignment. This entry comes from a study of blood T cell repertoires in COVID-19. Study details: PBMCs, B-cell-depleted T cells, or T cells were the source of the cDNA or gDNA that made up the material.

The CDR3 has 13 residues. The V gene lost 3 bases and the J gene lost 1 base, with 6 bases spanning the gap. The germline CDR1 and CDR2 sequences are SGHTA and FQGTGA. This rearrangement joins TRBV7-3 to TRBJ1-1; unclear D gene. The source of this sequence is a woman aged 50 to 65 who had recovered from COVID-19. The material sequenced was PBMCs or T cells enriched from blood (not recorded which). CDR3 DNA sequence: TGTGCCAGCAGCTTTTTGAGGAACACTGAAGCTTTCTTT. Encoded protein: CASSFLRNTEAFF.